This TCR beta chain was observed in a study of T-cell reconstitution after alpha-beta-depleted transplantation in children. General study findings and limits: A year post-transplant, T-cell counts and diversity derived mostly from newly produced T cells. It was reported that alpha-beta T cells came from several hundred expanded graft clones (about two months after transplant). The high TCRbeta diversity at day 60 in some patients came from surviving recipient T cells and thymic progenitors.

Comments on this clonotype: Its antigen is not identified.

TCRbeta library preparation incorporated unique molecular identifiers. In TCRdb, the PCR reads were re-called with MiXCR into one record per CDR3 protein. In the table there are about 580,000 distinct CDR3 sequences, over 25% of which are singletons. V was clipped by 6 bases and J by 8 bases, with 16 bases between them. Germline values: CDR1 SQVTM, CDR2 ANQGSEA. The CDR3 spans 12 residues. The sequence derives from a boy under two years old with Wiskott-Aldrich syndrome, due to receive a stem cell transplant. The source material was PBMCs, sampled before TCRalphabeta/CD19-depleted stem cell transplant. The chain couples TRBV29-1 to TRBJ1-2; D not certain. This CDR3 is CSVDVGSWGYTF. The DNA for the CDR3 is TGCAGCGTCGACGTGGGGAGTTGGGGCTACACCTTC.